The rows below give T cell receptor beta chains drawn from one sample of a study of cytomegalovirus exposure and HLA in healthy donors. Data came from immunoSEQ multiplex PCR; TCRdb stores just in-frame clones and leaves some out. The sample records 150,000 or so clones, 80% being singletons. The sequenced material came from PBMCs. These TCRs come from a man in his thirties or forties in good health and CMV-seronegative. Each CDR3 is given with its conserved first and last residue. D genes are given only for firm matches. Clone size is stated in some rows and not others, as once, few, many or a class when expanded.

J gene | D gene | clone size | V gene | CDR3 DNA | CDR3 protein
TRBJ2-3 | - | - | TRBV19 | TGTGCCAGTAGCAGACAGCGTTCGCGCACAGATACGCAGTATTTT | CASSRQRSRTDTQYF
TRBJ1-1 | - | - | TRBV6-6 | TGTGCCAGCAGGACTGATAAACCCTTGAACACTGAAGCTTTCTTT | CASRTDKPLNTEAFF
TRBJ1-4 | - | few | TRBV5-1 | TGCGCCAGCTATACCGGGAATCCAACTAATGAAAAACTGTTTTTT | CASYTGNPTNEKLFF
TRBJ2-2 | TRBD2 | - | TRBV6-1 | TGTGCCAGCAGTGGACTAGCGGGTGCCGGGGAGCTGTTTTTT | CASSGLAGAGELFF
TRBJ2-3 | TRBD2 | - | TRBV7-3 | TGTGCCAGCAGCTTGGTTAGCGGGAGCACAGATACGCAGTATTTT | CASSLVSGSTDTQYF
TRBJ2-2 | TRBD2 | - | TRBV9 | TGTGCCAGCAGCGGTAGGACTAGCGCCGGGGAGCTGTTTTTT | CASSGRTSAGELFF
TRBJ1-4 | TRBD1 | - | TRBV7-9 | TGTGCCAGCAGCCGCCCACAGGGGGTTGAGGAAAAACTGTTTTTT | CASSRPQGVEEKLFF
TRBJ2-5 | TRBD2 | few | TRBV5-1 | TGCGCCAGCAGCTGGGGGACTAGCGAAGAGACCCAGTACTTC | CASSWGTSEETQYF
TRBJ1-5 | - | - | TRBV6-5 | TGTGCCAGCAGCCTACCGGGTCAGCCCCAGCATTTT | CASSLPGQPQHF
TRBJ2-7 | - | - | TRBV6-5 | TGTGCCAGCAGTAGGGTCGGCGGACAGATCTACGAGCAGTACTTC | CASSRVGGQIYEQYF
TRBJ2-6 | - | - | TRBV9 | TGTGCCAGCAGCGTAAGCCCCGAGAGCTCTGGGGCCAACGTCCTGACTTTC | CASSVSPESSGANVLTF
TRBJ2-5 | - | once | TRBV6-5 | TGTGCCAGCAGTTTGGGCGACAGGATCGAGGAGACCCAGTACTTC | CASSLGDRIEETQYF
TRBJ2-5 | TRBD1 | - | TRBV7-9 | TGTTCCAGCAGCGGAAACCCTGGACAGGTCATAGAAATCGAGACCCAGTACTTC | CSSSGNPGQVIEIETQYF
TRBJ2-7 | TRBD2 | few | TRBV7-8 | TGTGCCAGCAGCTACCTTAGCGGGGGGGCCTACGAGCAGTACTTC | CASSYLSGGAYEQYF
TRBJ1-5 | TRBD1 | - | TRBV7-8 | TGTGCCAGCAGCTTAGCTGGGACAGGGAATCAGCCCCAGCATTTT | CASSLAGTGNQPQHF
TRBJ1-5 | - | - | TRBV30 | TGTGCCTGGAGTGTACATCTAGGCCCCTCAGCGGGCCAGCCCCAGCATTTT | CAWSVHLGPSAGQPQHF
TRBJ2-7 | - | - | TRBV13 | TGTGCCAGCAGCTCCGATGGGAGTAGGACCTACTACGAGCAGTACTTC | CASSSDGSRTYYEQYF
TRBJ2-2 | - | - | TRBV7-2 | TGTGCCAGCAGCTTAGTGACATTAGGGGTTCACACCGGGGAGCTGTTTTTT | CASSLVTLGVHTGELFF
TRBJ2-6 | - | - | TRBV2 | TGTGCCAGCAGGGACGGGATCTCTGGGGCCAACGTCCTGACTTTC | CASRDGISGANVLTF
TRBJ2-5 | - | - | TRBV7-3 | TGTGCCAGCAGCTTAACGGTTGGAGGGGGGGCCCCCGAGACCCAGTACTTC | CASSLTVGGGAPETQYF
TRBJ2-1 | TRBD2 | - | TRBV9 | TGTGCCAGCAGCGACCGACTAGCGGGGGGGCCTGGTGAGCAGTTCTTC | CASSDRLAGGPGEQFF
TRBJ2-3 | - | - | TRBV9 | TGTGCCAGCAGCGTAGTCCCAACAGATACGCAGTATTTT | CASSVVPTDTQYF
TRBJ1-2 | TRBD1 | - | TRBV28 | TGTGCCAGCTTACCCGACAGGGGGTGGAACTATGGCTACACCTTC | CASLPDRGWNYGYTF
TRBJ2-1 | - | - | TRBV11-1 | TGTGCCAGCAGCTTGGGCGGGAAGCAAGCCCGACCCAGCTACAATGAGCAGTTCTTC | CASSLGGKQARPSYNEQFF
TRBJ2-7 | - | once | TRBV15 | TGTGCCACCAGCAGAGCCGGGACATCCTCCCGCGAGCAGTACTTC | CATSRAGTSSREQYF
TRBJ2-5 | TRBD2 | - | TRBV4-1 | TGCGCCAGCAGCGTTATGGGAGGGTTAGAAGAGACCCAGTACTTC | CASSVMGGLEETQYF
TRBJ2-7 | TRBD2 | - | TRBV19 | TGTGCCAGTAGGCTGCGGGGAGGGGACGACGAGCAGTACTTC | CASRLRGGDDEQYF
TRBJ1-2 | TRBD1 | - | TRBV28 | TGTGCCAGCAGTCGACAGGGGGCGACCTATGGCTACACCTTC | CASSRQGATYGYTF
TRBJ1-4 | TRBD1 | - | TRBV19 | TGTGCCAGTAGTGGACAGGGGGGCAAACTGTTTTTT | CASSGQGGKLFF
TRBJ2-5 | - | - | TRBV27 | TGTGCCAGTCGGGACGGGGGACTTAAGTCGTTCCAGTACTTC | CASRDGGLKSFQYF
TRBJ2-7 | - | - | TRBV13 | TGTGCCAGCAGCCCCAGACAGGATTCTCAATACGTGCAGTACTTC | CASSPRQDSQYVQYF
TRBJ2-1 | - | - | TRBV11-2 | TGTGCCAGCAGCTTAGAAGCCGGGGGTGAGCAGTTCTTC | CASSLEAGGEQFF
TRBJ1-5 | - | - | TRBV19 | TGTGCCAGTAGTCCAGAGGGGGGGGAGCCCCAGCATTTT | CASSPEGGEPQHF
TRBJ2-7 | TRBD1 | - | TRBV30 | TGTGCCTGGGGGGTACAGGGGTTCAACGAGCAGTACTTC | CAWGVQGFNEQYF
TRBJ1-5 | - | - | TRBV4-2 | TGTGCCAGCAGCCAAGTTTGGGGCACAGAGTCTCAGCCCCAGCATTTT | CASSQVWGTESQPQHF
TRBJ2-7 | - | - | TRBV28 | TGTGCCACGCTAAAGCCCCACGAGCAGTACTTC | CATLKPHEQYF
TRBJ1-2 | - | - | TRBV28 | TGTGCCAGCAGTCCTCCCGACAGCTATGGCTACACCTTC | CASSPPDSYGYTF
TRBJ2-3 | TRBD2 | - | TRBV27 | TGTGCCAGCAGTTTCTCGGGGACTAGCGGGGGGAACACAGATACGCAGTATTTT | CASSFSGTSGGNTDTQYF
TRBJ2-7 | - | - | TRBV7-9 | TGTGCCAGCAGCCAACTAGTTTTTCGGTCCTACGAGCAGTACTTC | CASSQLVFRSYEQYF
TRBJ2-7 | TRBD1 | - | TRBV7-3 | TGTGCCAGCGGCCATTTTAAGGAGACAGGGGGGGACGAGCAGTACTTC | CASGHFKETGGDEQYF
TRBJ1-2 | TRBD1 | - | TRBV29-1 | TGCAGCGTTGCTTTAGGGGACCAGGGGGCGAAAGGCTACACCTTC | CSVALGDQGAKGYTF
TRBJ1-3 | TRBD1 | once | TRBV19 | TGTGCCAGTAGTATCATGACAGGGGCTGGAAACACCATATATTTT | CASSIMTGAGNTIYF
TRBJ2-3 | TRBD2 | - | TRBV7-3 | TGTGCCAGCAGCTTAAGGTTGCGGGAGGGAAGCACAGATACGCAGTATTTT | CASSLRLREGSTDTQYF
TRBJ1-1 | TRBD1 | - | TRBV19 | TGTGCCAGTAGTTCGGGACAGGGTAACACTGAAGCTTTCTTT | CASSSGQGNTEAFF
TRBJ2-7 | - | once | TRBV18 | TGTGCCAGCTCACCACCAGGGAGCTACGAGCAGTACTTC | CASSPPGSYEQYF
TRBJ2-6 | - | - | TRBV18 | TGTGCCAGCTCACTGACCGACACCTCTGGGGCCAACGTCCTGACTTTC | CASSLTDTSGANVLTF
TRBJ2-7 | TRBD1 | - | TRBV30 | TGTGCCTGGAGTACGGGACAGGGTTACGAGCAGTACTTC | CAWSTGQGYEQYF
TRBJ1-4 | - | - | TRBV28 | TGTGCCAGCAGTTTTATGGGGGAGGTGGAAGAAAAACTGTTTTTT | CASSFMGEVEEKLFF
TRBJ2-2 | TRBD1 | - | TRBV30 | TGTGCCTGGATTCGACAGGGGGTGAGCACCGGGGAGCTGTTTTTT | CAWIRQGVSTGELFF
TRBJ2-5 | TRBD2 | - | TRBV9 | TGTGCCAGCAGCCTCCCTAGCGGAGGCACGGAGACCCAGTACTTC | CASSLPSGGTETQYF
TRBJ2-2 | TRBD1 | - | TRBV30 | TGTGCCACCGACAGGGTTCCACGCACCGGGGAGCTGTTTTTT | CATDRVPRTGELFF
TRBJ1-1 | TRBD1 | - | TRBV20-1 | TGCAGTGCTAGACTAGACAGGGAGCCTTTCTTT | CSARLDREPFF
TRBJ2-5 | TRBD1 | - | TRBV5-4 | TGTGCCAGCAGCCTCCCAGGGGGCGGAGAGACCCAGTACTTC | CASSLPGGGETQYF